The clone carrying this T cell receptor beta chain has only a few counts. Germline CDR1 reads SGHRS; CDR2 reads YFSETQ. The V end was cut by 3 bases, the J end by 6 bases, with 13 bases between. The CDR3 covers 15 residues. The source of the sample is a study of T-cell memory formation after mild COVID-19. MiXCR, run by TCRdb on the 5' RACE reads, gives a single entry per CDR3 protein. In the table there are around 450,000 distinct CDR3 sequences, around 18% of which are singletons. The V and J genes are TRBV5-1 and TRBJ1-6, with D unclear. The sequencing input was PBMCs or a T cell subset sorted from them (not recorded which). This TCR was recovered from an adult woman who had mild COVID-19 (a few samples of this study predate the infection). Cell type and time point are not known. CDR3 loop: CASSSGSQINSPLHF. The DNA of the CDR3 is TGCGCCAGCAGCTCGGGGTCTCAAATTAATTCACCCCTCCACTTT.